This T cell receptor (beta chain) was recorded in a study of OX40 agonist ivuxolimab in advanced cancers. Study summary: Of the participants, 40% had some prior anti-PD-1, anti-PD-L1 or anti-CTLA-4 therapy, which was allowed. Study results and limitations: No antigen was identified for the clonally expanded peripheral T cells.

In germline, CDR1 is SGHTS, CDR2 YDEGEE. V lost 4 bases and J 2 bases, leaving 16 bases between the germline ends. This CDR3 has 15 residues. The method was immunoSEQ multiplex PCR; TCRdb's version includes in-frame clones alone and lacks a portion of them. The table includes approximately 31,000 clones, over 85% detected once. About this clone itself: Its specificity is unknown.

Prior autoimmune disease or systemic immunosuppression barred patients. Specimen: CD4+ or CD8+ T cells sorted from blood, collected in a trial of the OX40 agonist ivuxolimab. The receptor comes from an adult with an advanced solid tumor such as melanoma, head and neck, liver or kidney cancer. This chain links TRBV5-8 with TRBJ2-7; D is possibly TRBD1 or TRBD2 (6 bases each). The CDR3 sequence: CASSLGGGTTYEQYF. The CDR3 DNA sequence: TGTGCCAGCAGCCTCGGGGGCGGTACTACCTACGAGCAGTACTTC.